This TCR beta chain was captured in a study of cytomegalovirus exposure and HLA in healthy donors (dated by TCRdb to about 2017). For context, the study as a whole: An earlier analysis of more than 550 of the donors reported about 280 Gb of sequence data and 117 million unique TCR beta sequences obtained from about 179 million T cells. To decide whether each TCR beta V gene segment behaved as functional or pseudogenic, an earlier analysis of fewer than 750 of the donors relied on high-throughput TCR beta sequencing. Roughly 5 DR-DQ haplotypes were treated as single units for association and clustering because of strong linkage in the cohort. Besides the first cohort of hundreds of subjects, a separate validation cohort made up of over a hundred different subjects was used. Using immunosequencing, the study profiled T cell repertoires from 500 to 800 subjects and related those repertoires to cytomegalovirus serostatus. Alongside the repertoire data, information on donor age, sex, ethnicity and CMV serostatus was compiled. Roughly 300 gigabases of sequencing data and around 90 million unique TCR sequences made up an early release that covered several hundred HLA-typed donors. Among the roughly 400 genotyped donors, approximately 81% belonged to the genetic ancestry cluster associated with self-reported Caucasian donors. HLA typing covered class I and class II loci at four-digit resolution. A later genetic analysis took genome-wide SNP genotypes for about 65% of the 666 donors and used that subset as a discovery cohort. Rather than using new phenotypic data, the later analysis identified candidate immune exposures from TCR beta sequences and from how often those sequences occurred across donors. Among about 390 genotyped donors of the cohort, an average of around 240,000 unique TCR beta nucleotide sequences were sequenced per donor, roughly 20% of them non-productive. Typing coverage varied by locus: roughly 620-640 donors for A, B, C, DRB1 and DQB1; approximately 500 for DQA1; over 600 for DPA1; approximately 490 for DPB1. High-throughput TCR immunosequencing, statistical association of individual TCRs with disease status, and machine learning were combined to predict cytomegalovirus infection status. The study aimed to test whether cataloging public T cell receptors could reveal signatures of past pathogen exposure. In a later analysis, previously published TCR beta repertoires from 550 to 750 donors were re-analyzed and high-resolution HLA genotyping was added so that TCR occurrence patterns could be studied. All discovery cohort repertoires had been generated on a single sequencing platform. General findings and caveats noted by the study authors: In an earlier analysis of fewer than 750 of the donors, most TCR beta V segments were observed in productive rearrangements about 87% or about 30% of the time, broadly matching IMGT annotations. Sequencing depth was assumed to be roughly uniform across donors in the presence/absence analyses, though that assumption may not hold. A later genetic analysis associated a missense DCLRE1C variant with V-gene and J-gene trimming of TCR beta chains, and an independent cohort replicated the association. Strong co-occurrence of HLA alleles, especially DR and DQ, made assigning TCR associations to individual alleles difficult. A further reported finding was that TCR beta sequences accurately predicted the HLA-A and HLA-B alleles for most subjects in the first cohort. Because counts were too low, about 18 rarely observed V segments, including chromosome 9 orphons, were excluded from the earlier analysis of some 540 of the donors. The 87-base-pair reads could not distinguish some IMGT-functional V segments, including TRBV6-2 and TRBV6-3, so those segments were excluded. The authors suggested that the approach could potentially be extended to other disease states and immunological phenotypes. In a later analysis, TCR association rates were found to vary across HLA loci, with the most associated TCRs seen for DRB1 alleles and the fewest for HLA-C alleles. In a later analysis, 16,951 TCR beta sequences were associated with specific HLA alleles at a false discovery rate of 0.05. In this cohort, only TCR beta chains were sequenced, and detectable features were limited by the absence of alpha or paired-chain data. A later genetic analysis reported fewer N-insertions in productive TCRs among donors in an Asian-associated ancestry cluster than the roughly 620-donor mean. Across donors, most TCR sequences were observed very rarely, whereas some public TCRs were present in many individuals. A cluster of highly shared sequence variants was judged likely to be a technical artifact of the sequencing pipeline. In vitro tests confirmed that a few of the cytomegalovirus-associated TCR beta chains recognize cytomegalovirus antigens. In both the original and validation cohorts, the classifier was reported to diagnose cytomegalovirus status with high specificity and sensitivity. A total of 150 to 200 TCR beta chains were listed by the study as associated with cytomegalovirus. The only immune exposure information available for the cohort was CMV serostatus. Because HLA typing was unavailable for some donors at each locus, only the typed subset was used in association tests. In a later analysis, most CMV-associated TCR beta chains were found to appear HLA-restricted, with HLA associations seemingly driven largely by CMV exposure. Correlated functional status among segregating V segments might be attributable to linkage disequilibrium, but an unknown experimental factor could not be ruled out. In a later analysis, several top co-occurrence clusters were reported to appear linked to parvovirus B19, influenza, CMV and Epstein-Barr virus. Compared with equally common non-associated chains, HLA-associated TCR beta chains in a later analysis were more clonally expanded and had lower generation probabilities.

V loses 0 bases of germline sequence and J loses 8 bases, and the interval between the two ends is 10 bases. The germline V gene supplies CDR1 SGHVS and CDR2 FQNEAQ. The CDR3 runs 13 amino acids, cysteine and phenylalanine included. Kept here is only the CDR3 DNA, which spans 39 bases and is read in frame from base 1. The cohort was made up of about 610 healthy bone marrow donors. Cohort members were all nominally healthy when sampled, although unrecorded immune exposures were likely present. The donor tested CMV seronegative and was one of the 352 seronegative cohort members. A peripheral blood sample was collected from each donor, and TCR beta sequencing was performed on peripheral blood mononuclear cells. Genomic DNA extraction from the blood cell samples was performed with the Qiagen DNeasy Blood Extraction Kit. This clone is a singleton in its sample. The antigen it recognizes is unknown. Base qualities are not provided; no much larger clone lies one nucleotide away.

Libraries were built with the immunoSEQ multiplex PCR assay. The multiplex PCR relied on a mix of 60 forward primers for TCR Vbeta segments and 13 reverse primers for TCR Jbeta segments. Amplification of the CDR3 region of rearranged TCR beta genes was performed with a multiplex PCR assay on genomic DNA. On the Illumina HiSeq System, the amplified TCR beta libraries were sequenced as 87-base-pair reads. Per the original workflow: Across the 500 to 750 repertoires, a later analysis counted 60 million to 90 million unique TCR beta chains, roughly 11 million of which were shared by at least two donors. Raw reads were error-corrected and collapsed into unique sequences by a nearest-neighbor algorithm in which closely related sequences were merged to remove PCR and sequencing errors. Alignment of CDR3 sequences to IMGT reference sequences was used to assign V, D and J gene segments. For a sequence to be retained, a match of at least six nucleotides to both a V gene segment and a J gene segment was required. Rearrangements were classified as productive when the CDR3 lacked stop codons and remained in frame with V and J, and all other rearrangements were classified as non-productive. Following IMGT convention, CDR3 was defined as the stretch from the second conserved V-encoded cysteine up to the conserved J-encoded phenylalanine. The earlier analysis of 500 to 650 of the donors excluded any sequence lacking an unambiguous match to a single V gene segment. An earlier analysis of 587 of the donors classified V segments as functional when productive rearrangements were above 56.7% and as segregating when the standard deviation between donors was above 5%. To diagnose cytomegalovirus status from the catalog of TCR beta chain sequences, a statistical classification framework was built. In a later analysis, V and J genes were assigned by comparing TCR nucleotide sequences against IMGT/GENE-DB human TR gene sequences. Using the TCRdist pipeline, a later analysis assigned CDR3 sequences along with most-parsimonious VDJ recombination scenarios. A later analysis defined each TCR beta chain by its CDR3 amino acid sequence plus V-gene family, and excluded reads lacking a unique V-gene family. As a way to deal with suspected cross-contamination and a sequencing artifact, a later analysis dropped under 600 nucleotide sequences that were highly shared and had low generation probability. A later analysis calculated a clonal expansion index for each public chain from normalized within-repertoire ranks of inferred template counts. Generation probabilities in a later analysis came from a VDJ recombination model fitted to out-of-frame rearrangements, and those results were checked against IGoR. In a later analysis, TCR-TCR, TCR-HLA and TCR-CMV co-occurrence was scored with hypergeometric tests, and a repertoire-size bias correction was applied to TCR pairs. False discovery rates were estimated in a later analysis by permuting HLA or CMV assignments 20 times. A later analysis grouped co-occurring TCRs with DBSCAN, adding TCRdist sequence similarity when clustering within HLA-allele-positive subsets. For co-occurrence clustering, repertoires with fewer than 30,000 or more than 120,000 public chains were excluded, along with five repertoires with anomalous nucleotide sharing. TCRdb limited this immuneACCESS table to in-frame rearrangements with V and J called. A share of clones is missing; checked studies link under half to unresolved V genes, and the rest is unexplained. V and J calls and clone size follow that table, whereas D and trimming were derived from the DNA. The sample table shows about 180,000 clones, and almost 85% are seen once. About 0.5% of the sample rests with the top ten.

This clonotype was obtained from a woman aged 45-59 years in good health and CMV-seronegative. The sequence is built from TRBV7-8 and TRBJ1-1; D gene: possibly TRBD1, on 6 matching bases. The sequencing input was PBMCs. The bases read TGTGCCAGCAGCTTAGCGCCAGGGACAGAAGCTTTCTTT. Translated, it reads CASSLAPGTEAFF. The reference TRBV7-8 and TRBJ1-1 proteins fill in what lies around the CDR3, so the full variable domain reads GAGVSQSPRYKVAKRGQDVALRCDPISGHVSLFWYQQALGQGPEFLTYFQNEAQLDKSGLPSDRFFAERPEGSVSTLKIQRTQQEDSAVYLCASSLAPGTEAFFGQGTRLTVV.